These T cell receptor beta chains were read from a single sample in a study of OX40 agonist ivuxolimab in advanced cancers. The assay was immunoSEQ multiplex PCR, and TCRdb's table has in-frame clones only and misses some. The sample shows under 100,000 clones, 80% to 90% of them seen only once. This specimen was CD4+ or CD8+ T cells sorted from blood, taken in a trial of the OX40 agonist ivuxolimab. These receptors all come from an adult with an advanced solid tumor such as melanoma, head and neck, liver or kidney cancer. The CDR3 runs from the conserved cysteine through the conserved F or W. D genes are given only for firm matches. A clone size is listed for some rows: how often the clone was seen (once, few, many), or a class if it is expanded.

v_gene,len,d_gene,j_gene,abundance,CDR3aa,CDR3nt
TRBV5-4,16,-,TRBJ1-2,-,CASSLPGGGVVDGYTF,TGTGCCAGCAGCTTGCCGGGTGGTGGGGTAGTGGATGGCTACACCTTC
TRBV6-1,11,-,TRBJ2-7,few,CASSGVYEQYF,TGTGCCAGCAGTGGAGTCTACGAGCAGTACTTC
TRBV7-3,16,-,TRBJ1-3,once,CASSLNPVNSGNTIYF,TGTGCCAGCAGCTTAAACCCAGTCAACTCTGGAAACACCATATATTTT
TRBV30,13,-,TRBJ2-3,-,CAWSLGPRDTQYF,TGTGCCTGGAGTTTGGGACCGCGGGATACGCAGTATTTT
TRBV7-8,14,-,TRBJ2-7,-,CASSLEVGSYEQYF,TGTGCCAGCAGCTTAGAGGTTGGCTCCTACGAGCAGTACTTC
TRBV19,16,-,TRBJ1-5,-,CASTPSGRVNNQPQHF,TGTGCCAGTACCCCATCTGGCAGGGTTAACAATCAGCCCCAGCATTTT
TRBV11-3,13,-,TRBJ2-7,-,CASSLEASYEQYF,TGTGCCAGCAGCTTAGAGGCCTCCTACGAGCAGTACTTC
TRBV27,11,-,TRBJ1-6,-,CATGFGSPLHF,TGTGCCACTGGGTTCGGGTCACCCCTCCACTTT
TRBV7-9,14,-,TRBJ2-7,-,CASSDQLGGYEQYF,TGTGCCAGCAGCGATCAACTAGGAGGCTACGAGCAGTACTTC
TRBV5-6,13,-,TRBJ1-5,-,CASSFEQARPQHF,TGTGCCAGCAGCTTCGAACAGGCGCGACCCCAGCATTTT
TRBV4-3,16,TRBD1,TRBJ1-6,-,CASSQTTGGGYSPLHF,TGCGCCAGCAGCCAAACGACAGGGGGCGGGTATTCACCCCTCCACTTT
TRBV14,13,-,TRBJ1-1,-,CASSQDPGAEAFF,TGTGCCAGCAGCCAAGATCCAGGGGCTGAAGCTTTCTTT
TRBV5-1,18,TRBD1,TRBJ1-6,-,CASSSPDRGIGLSSPLHF,TGCGCCAGCAGCTCCCCGGACAGGGGGATAGGCTTATCCTCACCCCTCCACTTT
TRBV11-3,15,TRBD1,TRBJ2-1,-,CASSFAGTGVGEQFF,TGTGCCAGCAGCTTCGCCGGGACAGGGGTTGGGGAGCAGTTCTTC
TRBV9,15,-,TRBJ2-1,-,CASSPRLSPANEQFF,TGTGCCAGCAGCCCCCGACTATCGCCGGCAAATGAGCAGTTCTTC
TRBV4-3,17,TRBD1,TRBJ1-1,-,CASSQETGGDGNTEAFF,TGCGCCAGCAGCCAGGAAACAGGGGGGGACGGGAACACTGAAGCTTTCTTT
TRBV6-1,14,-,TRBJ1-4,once,CASSRLATNEKLFF,TGTGCCAGCAGTAGGCTAGCAACTAATGAAAAACTGTTTTTT